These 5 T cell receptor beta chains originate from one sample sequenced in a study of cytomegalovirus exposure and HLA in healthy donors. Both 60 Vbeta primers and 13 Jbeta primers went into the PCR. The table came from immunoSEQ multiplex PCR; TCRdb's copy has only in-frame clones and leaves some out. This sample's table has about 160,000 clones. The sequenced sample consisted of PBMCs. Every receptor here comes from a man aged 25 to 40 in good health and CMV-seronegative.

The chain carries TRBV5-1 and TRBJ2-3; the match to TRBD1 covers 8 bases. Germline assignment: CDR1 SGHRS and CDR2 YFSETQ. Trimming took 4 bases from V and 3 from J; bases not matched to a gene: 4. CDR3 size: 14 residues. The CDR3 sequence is CASSIGQGTDTQYF. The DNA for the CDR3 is TGCGCCAGCAGCATCGGACAGGGAACAGATACGCAGTATTTT.

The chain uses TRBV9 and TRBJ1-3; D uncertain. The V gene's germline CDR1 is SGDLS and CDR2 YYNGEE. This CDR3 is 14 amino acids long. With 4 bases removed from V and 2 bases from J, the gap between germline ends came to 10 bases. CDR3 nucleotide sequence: TGTGCCAGCAGCAGGGAGCTGACTGGAAACACCATATATTTT. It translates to CASSRELTGNTIYF.

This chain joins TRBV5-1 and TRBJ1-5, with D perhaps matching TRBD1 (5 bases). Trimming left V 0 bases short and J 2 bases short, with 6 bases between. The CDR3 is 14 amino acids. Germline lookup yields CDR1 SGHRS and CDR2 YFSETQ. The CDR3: CASSLEGGNQPQHF. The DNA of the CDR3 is TGCGCCAGCAGCTTGGAAGGGGGCAATCAGCCCCAGCATTTT. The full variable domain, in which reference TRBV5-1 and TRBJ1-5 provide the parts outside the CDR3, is KAGVTQTPRYLIKTRGQQVTLSCSPISGHRSVSWYQQTPGQGLQFLFEYFSETQRNKGNFPGRFSGRQFSNSRSEMNVSTLELGDSALYLCASSLEGGNQPQHFGDGTRLSIL.

The CDR3 nucleotides are TGTGCCAGCAGCCTCCGGATAGCTCCAAATGAGCAGTTCTTC. As protein: CASSLRIAPNEQFF. The chain has TRBV5-4 and TRBJ2-1; D is uncertain. The CDR3 extends over 14 amino acids. Trimming shortened V by 4 bases and J by 7 bases, and 15 bases separated the two germline ends. Germline CDR1 reads SGHNT; CDR2 reads YYREEE (reference sequence).

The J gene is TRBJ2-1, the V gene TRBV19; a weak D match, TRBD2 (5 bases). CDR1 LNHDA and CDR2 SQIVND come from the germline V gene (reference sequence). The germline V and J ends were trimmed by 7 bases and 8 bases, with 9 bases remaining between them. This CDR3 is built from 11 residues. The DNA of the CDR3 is TGTGCCAGTACCCGAGGGTATGAGCAGTTCTTC. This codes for CASTRGYEQFF.